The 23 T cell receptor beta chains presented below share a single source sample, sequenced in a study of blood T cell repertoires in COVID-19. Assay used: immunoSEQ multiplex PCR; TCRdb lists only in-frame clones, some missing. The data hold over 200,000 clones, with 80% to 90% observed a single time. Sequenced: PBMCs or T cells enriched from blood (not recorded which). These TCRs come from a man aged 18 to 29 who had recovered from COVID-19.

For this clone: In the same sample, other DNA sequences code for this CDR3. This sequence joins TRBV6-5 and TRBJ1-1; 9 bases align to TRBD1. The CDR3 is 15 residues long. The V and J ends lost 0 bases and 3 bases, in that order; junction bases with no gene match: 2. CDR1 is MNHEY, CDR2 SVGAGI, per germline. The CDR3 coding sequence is TGTGCCAGCAGTTACTCTAGGACAGGGGACACTGAAGCTTTCTTT. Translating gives CASSYSRTGDTEAFF.

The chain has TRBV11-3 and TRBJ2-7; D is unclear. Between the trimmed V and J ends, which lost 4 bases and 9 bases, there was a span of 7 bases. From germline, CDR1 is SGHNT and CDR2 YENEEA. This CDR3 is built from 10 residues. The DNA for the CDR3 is TGTGCCAGCAGCTCCCTTTTGCAGTACTTC. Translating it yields CASSSLLQYF.

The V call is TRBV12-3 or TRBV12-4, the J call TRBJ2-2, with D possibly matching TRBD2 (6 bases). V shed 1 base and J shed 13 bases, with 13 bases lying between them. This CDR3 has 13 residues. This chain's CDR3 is CASSLGDSGGLFF. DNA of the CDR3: TGTGCCAGCAGTTTAGGAGATAGCGGTGGGCTGTTTTTT.

The CDR3 loop reads CASSLDYTTQYF. As DNA, the CDR3 is TGCGCCAGCAGCCTAGATTACACTACGCAGTATTTT. The gene calls are TRBV10-2 and TRBJ2-3; D remains unclear. V was clipped by 6 bases and J by 8 bases, with 12 bases between them. CDR1 is WSHSY and CDR2 is SAAADI in the germline V gene. CDR3 length equals 12 residues.

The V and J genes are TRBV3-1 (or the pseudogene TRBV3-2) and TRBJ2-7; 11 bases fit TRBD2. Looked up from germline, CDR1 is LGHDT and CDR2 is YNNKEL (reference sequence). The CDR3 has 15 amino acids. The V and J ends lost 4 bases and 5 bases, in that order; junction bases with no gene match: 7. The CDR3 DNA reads TGTGCCAGCAGCCCCAATAGCGGGAGGGCCCACGAGCAGTACTTC. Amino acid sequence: CASSPNSGRAHEQYF.

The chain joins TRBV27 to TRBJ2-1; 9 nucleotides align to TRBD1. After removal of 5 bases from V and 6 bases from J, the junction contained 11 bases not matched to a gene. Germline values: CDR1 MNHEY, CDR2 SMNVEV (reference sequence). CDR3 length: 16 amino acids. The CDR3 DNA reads TGTGCCAGCAGTCGAACCGGGACAGGGATGCGCAATGAGCAGTTCTTC. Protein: CASSRTGTGMRNEQFF.

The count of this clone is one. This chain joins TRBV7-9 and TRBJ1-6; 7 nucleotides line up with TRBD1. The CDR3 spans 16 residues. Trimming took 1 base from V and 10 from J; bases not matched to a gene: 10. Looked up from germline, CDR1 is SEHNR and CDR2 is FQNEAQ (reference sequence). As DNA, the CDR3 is TGTGCCAGCAGCTTAGGAGGTTCAGGGGGTGGGTCACCCCTCCACTTT. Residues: CASSLGGSGGGSPLHF.

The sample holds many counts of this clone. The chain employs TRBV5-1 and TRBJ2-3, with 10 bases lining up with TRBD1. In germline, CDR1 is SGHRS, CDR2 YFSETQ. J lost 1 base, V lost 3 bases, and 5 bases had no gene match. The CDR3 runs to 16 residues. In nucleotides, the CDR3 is TGCGCCAGCAGCTCATCCGGGACAGGGGGCACAGATACGCAGTATTTT. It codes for CASSSSGTGGTDTQYF.

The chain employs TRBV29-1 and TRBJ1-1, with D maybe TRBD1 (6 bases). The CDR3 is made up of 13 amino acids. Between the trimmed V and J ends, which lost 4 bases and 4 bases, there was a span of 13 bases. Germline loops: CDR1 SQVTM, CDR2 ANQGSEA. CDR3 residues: CSVGRGSGTEAFF. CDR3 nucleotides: TGCAGCGTTGGTAGGGGGTCGGGCACTGAAGCTTTCTTT.

The CDR3 DNA sequence: TGTGCCAGCAGTTTTCCGCAACTAGCGACCAATGAGCAGTTCTTC. This codes for CASSFPQLATNEQFF. The chain carries TRBV28 and TRBJ2-1, with TRBD2 identical over 7 bases. V lost 3 bases to trimming and J lost 6 bases; unmatched junction nucleotides: 8. The CDR3 covers 15 residues. CDR1 and CDR2 (germline): MDHEN, SYDVKM.

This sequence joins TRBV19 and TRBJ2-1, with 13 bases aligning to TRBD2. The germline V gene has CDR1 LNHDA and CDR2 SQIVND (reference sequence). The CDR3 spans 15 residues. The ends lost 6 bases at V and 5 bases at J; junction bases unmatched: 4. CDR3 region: CASRPGTSGNNEQFF. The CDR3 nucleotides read TGTGCCAGTAGGCCCGGGACTAGCGGGAACAATGAGCAGTTCTTC.

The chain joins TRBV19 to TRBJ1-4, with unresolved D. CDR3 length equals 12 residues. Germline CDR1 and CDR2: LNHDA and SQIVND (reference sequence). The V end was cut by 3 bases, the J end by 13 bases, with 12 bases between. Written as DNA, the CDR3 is TGTGCCAGTAGTATCCATCGGTTCGGACTGTTTTTT. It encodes CASSIHRFGLFF.

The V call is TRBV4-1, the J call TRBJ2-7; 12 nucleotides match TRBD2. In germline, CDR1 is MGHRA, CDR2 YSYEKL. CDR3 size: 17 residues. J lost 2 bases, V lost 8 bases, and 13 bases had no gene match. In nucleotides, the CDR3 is TGCGCCAGCTCAAATGTGGGGACTAGCGGGCGAACCTACGAGCAGTACTTC. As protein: CASSNVGTSGRTYEQYF.

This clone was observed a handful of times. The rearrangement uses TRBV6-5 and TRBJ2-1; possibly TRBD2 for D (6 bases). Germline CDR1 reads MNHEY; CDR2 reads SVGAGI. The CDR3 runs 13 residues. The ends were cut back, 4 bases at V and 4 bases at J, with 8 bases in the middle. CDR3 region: CASSFGTYNEQFF. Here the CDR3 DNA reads TGTGCCAGCAGTTTCGGGACTTACAATGAGCAGTTCTTC.

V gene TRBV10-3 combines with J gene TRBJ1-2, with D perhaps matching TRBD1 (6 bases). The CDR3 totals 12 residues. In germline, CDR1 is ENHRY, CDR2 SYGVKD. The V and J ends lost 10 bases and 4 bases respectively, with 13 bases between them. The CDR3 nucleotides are TGTGCCACCTCGACGGACAGCTATGGCTACACCTTC. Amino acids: CATSTDSYGYTF.

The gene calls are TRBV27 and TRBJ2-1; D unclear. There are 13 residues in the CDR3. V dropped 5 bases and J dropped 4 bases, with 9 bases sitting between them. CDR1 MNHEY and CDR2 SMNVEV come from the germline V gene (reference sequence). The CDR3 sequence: CASSQRLYNEQFF. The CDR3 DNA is TGTGCCAGCAGTCAGCGCCTTTACAATGAGCAGTTCTTC.

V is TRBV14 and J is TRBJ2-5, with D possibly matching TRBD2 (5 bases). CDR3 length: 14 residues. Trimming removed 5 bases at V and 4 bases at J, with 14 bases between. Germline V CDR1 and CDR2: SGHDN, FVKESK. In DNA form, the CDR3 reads TGTGCCAGCAGCTACATCGGACTTGGAGAGACCCAGTACTTC. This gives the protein CASSYIGLGETQYF.

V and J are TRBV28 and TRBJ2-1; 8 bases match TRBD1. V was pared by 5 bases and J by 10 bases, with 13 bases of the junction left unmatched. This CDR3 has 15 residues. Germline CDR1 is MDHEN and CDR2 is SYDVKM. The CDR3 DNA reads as TGTGCCAGCAGTGCCCCAGGGGGCGCGGGATGGGAGCAGTTCTTC. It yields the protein CASSAPGGAGWEQFF. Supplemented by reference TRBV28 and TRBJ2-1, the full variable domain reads DVKVTQSSRYLVKRTGEKVFLECVQDMDHENMFWYRQDPGLGLRLIYFSYDVKMKEKGDIPEGYSVSREKKERFSLILESASTNQTSMYLCASSAPGGAGWEQFFGPGTRLTVL.

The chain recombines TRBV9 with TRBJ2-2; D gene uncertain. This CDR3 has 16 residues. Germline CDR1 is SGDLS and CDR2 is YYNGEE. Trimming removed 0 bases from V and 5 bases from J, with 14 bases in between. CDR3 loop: CASSVAVSELTGELFF. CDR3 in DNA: TGTGCCAGCAGCGTAGCAGTATCGGAGCTAACCGGGGAGCTGTTTTTT.

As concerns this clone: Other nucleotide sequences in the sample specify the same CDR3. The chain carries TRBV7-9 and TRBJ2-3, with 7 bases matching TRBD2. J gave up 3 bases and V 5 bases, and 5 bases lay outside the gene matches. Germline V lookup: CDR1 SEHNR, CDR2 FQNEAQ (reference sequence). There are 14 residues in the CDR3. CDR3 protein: CASSPRGGTDTQYF. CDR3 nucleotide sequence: TGTGCCAGCAGCCCCCGGGGAGGGACAGATACGCAGTATTTT.

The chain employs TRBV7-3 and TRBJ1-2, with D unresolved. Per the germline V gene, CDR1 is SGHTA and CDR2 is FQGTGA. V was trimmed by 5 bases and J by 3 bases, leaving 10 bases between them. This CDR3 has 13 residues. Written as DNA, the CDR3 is TGTGCCAGCAGCCCCGGGAAAGACTATGGCTACACCTTC. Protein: CASSPGKDYGYTF.

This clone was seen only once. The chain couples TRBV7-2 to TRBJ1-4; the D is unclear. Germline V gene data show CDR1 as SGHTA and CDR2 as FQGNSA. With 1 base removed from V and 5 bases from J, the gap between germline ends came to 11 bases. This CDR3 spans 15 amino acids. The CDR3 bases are TGTGCCAGCAGCTTAGGTGGCAGTTGGAATGAAAAACTGTTTTTT. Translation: CASSLGGSWNEKLFF.

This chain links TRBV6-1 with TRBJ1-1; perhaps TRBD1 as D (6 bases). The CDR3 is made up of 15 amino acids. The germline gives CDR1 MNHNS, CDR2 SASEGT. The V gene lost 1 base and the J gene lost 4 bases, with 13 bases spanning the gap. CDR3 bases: TGTGCCAGCAGTGAAGTCCCAGGGGAGGGCACTGAAGCTTTCTTT. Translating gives CASSEVPGEGTEAFF.